This passage covers 13 T cell receptor beta chains from one sample sequenced in a study of T cells in Graves' hyperthyroidism and ophthalmopathy. Amplification of TCR beta CDR3 regions used RNA as the template. HTBI primers were the set used in a first-round RT-PCR of the TCR CDR3. TCRdb redid the calling of the multiplex PCR reads with MiXCR, one entry per CDR3 protein. The table records hundreds of thousands of distinct CDR3 sequences, roughly 14% of them present only once. Sequenced: blood. The origin of the receptors is a young woman with Graves' hyperthyroidism that later progressed to Graves' ophthalmopathy.

This clonotype has a count of ten or more. The CDR3 sequence is CATSDQGSGRQETQYF. CDR3 bases: TGTGCCACCAGTGATCAGGGTAGCGGGCGTCAAGAGACCCAGTACTTC. V and J are TRBV24-1 and TRBJ2-5; the match to TRBD2 covers 7 bases. Trimming cost V 3 bases and J 2 bases; bases outside gene matches: 8. The CDR3 is 16 amino acids. Germline V CDR1 and CDR2: KGHDR, SFDVKD.

This clonotype was seen at least ten times. This chain joins TRBV19 and TRBJ1-1; D gene uncertain. The germline V gene encodes CDR1 LNHDA and CDR2 SQIVND (reference sequence). V shed 3 bases and J shed 3 bases, with 11 bases lying between them. There are 14 residues in the CDR3. CDR3 region: CASSIRPDYTEAFF. The CDR3 DNA reads TGTGCCAGTAGTATTAGGCCAGACTACACTGAAGCTTTCTTT. The whole variable domain, remainder taken from reference TRBV19 and TRBJ1-1, is DGGITQSPKYLFRKEGQNVTLSCEQNLNHDAMYWYRQDPGQGLRLIYYSQIVNDFQKGDIAEGYSVSREKKESFPLTVTSAQKNPTAFYLCASSIRPDYTEAFFGQGTRLTVV.

This clonotype was picked up many times. The chain has TRBV30 and TRBJ1-2, with D perhaps matching TRBD1 (6 bases). The V end was cut by 0 bases, the J end by 4 bases, with 12 bases between. The CDR3 totals 14 residues. Germline loops: CDR1 GTSNPN, CDR2 SVGIG (reference sequence). This chain's CDR3 is CAWSVQGRGYGYTF. The CDR3 DNA follows: TGTGCCTGGAGTGTCCAGGGGAGAGGCTATGGCTACACCTTC.

About this clonotype: This may arise from a read error, as a much more abundant clone is one base away. V and J are TRBV20-1 and TRBJ2-5; 11 nucleotides line up with TRBD1. The CDR3 contains 14 residues. In germline, CDR1 is DFQATT, CDR2 SNEGSKA (reference sequence). The CDR3 protein is CSAPDRGRDETEYF. Here the CDR3 DNA reads TGCAGTGCCCCGGACAGGGGGCGCGATGAGACCGAGTACTTC.

This clonotype was found many times. The J gene is TRBJ2-7, the V gene TRBV28; TRBD2 agrees at 8 bases. Germline V gene sequence: CDR1 MDHEN, CDR2 SYDVKM. The ends lost 1 base at V and 4 bases at J; junction bases unmatched: 6. The CDR3 length is 15 residues. CDR3: CASSLLGGRIYEQYF. The CDR3 DNA reads as TGTGCCAGCAGTTTATTAGGCGGGAGGATATACGAGCAGTACTTC. The whole variable domain, filled in from reference TRBV28 and TRBJ2-7, reads DVKVTQSSRYLVKRTGEKVFLECVQDMDHENMFWYRQDPGLGLRLIYFSYDVKMKEKGDIPEGYSVSREKKERFSLILESASTNQTSMYLCASSLLGGRIYEQYFGPGTRLTVT.

This clonotype has ten or more counts. The chain couples TRBV20-1 to TRBJ2-3, with TRBD2 matching 7 bases. The CDR3 sequence is 15 residues long. In germline, CDR1 is DFQATT, CDR2 SNEGSKA (reference sequence). Trimming took 3 bases from V and 2 from J; bases not matched to a gene: 8. CDR3 sequence reads: CSASFRLADTDTQYF. The CDR3 coding sequence is TGCAGTGCTAGCTTCAGACTAGCAGACACAGATACGCAGTATTTT.

The table lists this clonotype with many counts. CDR3 sequence (DNA): TGTGCCAGCAGCGGGACTAGCGGGTATGGTGAGCAGTTCTTC. It yields the protein CASSGTSGYGEQFF. This sequence joins TRBV11-2 and TRBJ2-1; TRBD2 matches 12 bases. Losses at the gene ends were 5 bases for V and 9 bases for J; bases not matched to a gene: 5. The germline V gene has CDR1 SGHAT and CDR2 FQNNGV. The CDR3 spans 14 residues.

The sample holds a few counts of this clonotype. The chain links TRBV3-1 to TRBJ1-3; D unclear. Between the trimmed V and J ends, which lost 4 bases and 1 base, there was a span of 11 bases. The CDR3 has 15 residues. Germline V CDR1 and CDR2: LGHDT, YNNKEL (reference sequence). The CDR3 loop reads CASSPPARSGNTIYF. The CDR3 nucleotides read TGTGCCAGCAGCCCTCCCGCTCGGTCTGGAAACACCATATATTTT.

This clonotype has more than one count but fewer than ten. The chain employs TRBV20-1 and TRBJ1-1; 7 bases map to TRBD1. The CDR3 is 14 residues long. The germline gives CDR1 DFQATT, CDR2 SNEGSKA (reference sequence). With 5 bases clipped from V and 2 bases from J, the junction kept 8 bases outside the gene matches. The CDR3 reads CSADRARINTEAFF. CDR3 in DNA: TGCAGTGCTGACAGGGCCCGTATAAACACTGAAGCTTTCTTT.

This clonotype was found once. The chain links TRBV3-1 to TRBJ2-1, with TRBD1 identical over 8 bases. V shed 7 bases, J shed 1 base, and the junction held 12 bases outside the gene matches. The CDR3 has 17 residues. The germline V gene encodes CDR1 LGHDT and CDR2 YNNKEL (reference sequence). The CDR3 DNA is TGTGCCAGCAAATCAAGGGGGCAGGGGGCTTCCTACAATGAGCAGTTCTTC. Amino acid sequence: CASKSRGQGASYNEQFF.

This clonotype turned up a few times. The V and J genes are TRBV4-2 and TRBJ2-1; no firm D call. The CDR3 extends over 12 amino acids. The germline gives CDR1 LGHNA, CDR2 YNFKEQ. Trimming removed 2 bases from V and 7 bases from J, with 6 bases in between. DNA of the CDR3: TGTGCCAGCAGCCAACCCAGTAATGAGCAGTTCTTC. Translation: CASSQPSNEQFF.

This clonotype was seen at least ten times. This sequence joins TRBV6-1 and TRBJ2-1; D might be TRBD2 (7 bases). The CDR3 runs 16 residues. Germline CDR1 is MNHNS and CDR2 is SASEGT. V shed 6 bases and J shed 2 bases, with 17 bases lying between them. The CDR3 nucleotides read TGTGCCAGCAGGTATAGGGGGGGAGGGCCCTACAATGAGCAGTTCTTC. This gives the protein CASRYRGGGPYNEQFF.

This chain links TRBV12-5 with TRBJ1-3; D is unresolved. V was clipped by 3 bases and J by 9 bases, with 9 bases between them. Germline V gives CDR1 LGHNT, CDR2 FRNRAP. The CDR3 is made up of 12 amino acids. CDR3 nucleotide sequence: TGTGCTAGTGGTTTTCCGGAAAGCACCATATATTTT. Encoded protein: CASGFPESTIYF.